This TCR beta chain was recorded in a study of T-cell memory formation after mild COVID-19. Study conclusions and caveats: Contracting CD4+ clones lay largely in CM and EM, with CD8+ ones residing in EMRA.

The germline gives CDR1 SNHLY, CDR2 FYNNEI. There are 14 residues in the CDR3. TCRdb reprocessed the 5' RACE reads with MiXCR, giving one entry per CDR3 protein. This sample has roughly 160,000 distinct CDR3 sequences, with around 10% found just once. As regards this clonotype: What it binds is unknown. One junction end disagrees with the germline gene, perhaps due to a read error.

This receptor was taken from a man between 18 and 35 years old who had mild COVID-19 (a few samples of this study predate the infection). Cell type and time point are not known. The specimen sequenced was PBMCs or a T cell subset sorted from them (not recorded which). The rearrangement joins TRBV2 to TRBJ1-1, with 7 bases fitting TRBD1. CDR3 amino acids: CASREDRENTEAFF. CDR3 nucleotide sequence: TGTGCCAGCAGAGAAGACAGGGAGAACACTGAAGCTTTCTTT.